The present TCR beta chain was sequenced within a study of blood T cell repertoires in COVID-19. Authors' processing steps: Reference gene primers were amplified, and this amplification served to estimate nucleated cell counts. Only in-frame clones appear in the TCRdb table, and some are missing; sequencing was by immunoSEQ multiplex PCR. V, J and clone size reflect that table, while D and trimming were determined from the DNA. The repertoire consists of roughly 180,000 clones, with less than 90% occurring once and the leading ten covering roughly 20%. Deletions cut 5 bases from V and 8 bases from J, with 13 bases between. The CDR3 is 13 residues long. Germline lookup yields CDR1 KGHSH and CDR2 LQKENI.

The sequence derives from a man between 70 and 80 years old with active or convalescent COVID-19. The chain recombines TRBV18 with TRBJ2-1; D possibly corresponds to TRBD2 (5 bases). Specimen: peripheral blood. DNA for the CDR3: TGTGCCAGCTCATCACGACCCGGGGATGAGCAGTTCTTC. Encoded protein: CASSSRPGDEQFF.